The rows below give T cell receptor beta chains drawn from one sample of a study of radiation and T cells in renal cell carcinoma. Clones were sequenced by immunoSEQ multiplex PCR, and TCRdb holds only the in-frame ones, with some missing. Here the sample spans about 73,000 clones, 75% to 90% being singletons. The sequencing used blood, collected from a patient whose treatment included radiotherapy and nephrectomy. These receptor sequences come from a woman in her sixties with renal cell carcinoma. The CDR3 runs from the conserved cysteine through the conserved F or W. The D gene is left open where the match is weak. For some rows the clone size is stated as once, few or many, or as a class when expanded; others skip it.

d_gene: NA; j_gene: TRBJ2-5; v_gene: TRBV6-4; abundance: NA; CDR3aa: CASIQLRGFSETQYF; CDR3nt: TGTGCCAGTATTCAACTCAGGGGTTTCTCAGAGACCCAGTACTTC
d_gene: NA; j_gene: TRBJ2-7; v_gene: TRBV5-6; abundance: NA; CDR3aa: CASSFGAGSSYEQYF; CDR3nt: TGTGCCAGCAGCTTCGGGGCAGGGAGCTCCTACGAGCAGTACTTC
d_gene: NA; j_gene: TRBJ2-7; v_gene: TRBV10-3; abundance: NA; CDR3aa: CAISGQLSSHEQYF; CDR3nt: TGTGCCATCAGTGGTCAGCTCTCCTCCCACGAGCAGTACTTC
d_gene: NA; j_gene: TRBJ1-6; v_gene: TRBV7-2; abundance: NA; CDR3aa: CASSLEVGANSPLHF; CDR3nt: TGTGCCAGCAGCTTAGAGGTGGGGGCGAATTCACCCCTCCACTTT
d_gene: NA; j_gene: TRBJ1-4; v_gene: TRBV5-8; abundance: NA; CDR3aa: CASSSRGIGNEKLFF; CDR3nt: TGTGCCAGCAGCTCGAGGGGAATAGGAAACGAAAAACTGTTTTTT
d_gene: TRBD1; j_gene: TRBJ1-2; v_gene: TRBV27; abundance: NA; CDR3aa: CASKDRANYGYTF; CDR3nt: TGTGCCAGTAAGGACAGGGCTAACTATGGCTACACCTTC
d_gene: NA; j_gene: TRBJ1-1; v_gene: TRBV28; abundance: NA; CDR3aa: CASTKRWGSNTEAFF; CDR3nt: TGTGCCAGCACCAAAAGGTGGGGTTCGAACACTGAAGCTTTCTTT
d_gene: NA; j_gene: TRBJ2-7; v_gene: TRBV15; abundance: NA; CDR3aa: CATSRGRLLSYEQYF; CDR3nt: TGTGCCACCAGCAGGGGACGACTGCTCTCCTACGAGCAGTACTTC
d_gene: NA; j_gene: TRBJ2-3; v_gene: TRBV5-1; abundance: NA; CDR3aa: CASSSDTDTQYF; CDR3nt: TGCGCCAGCAGCTCGGACACAGATACGCAGTATTTT
d_gene: TRBD2; j_gene: TRBJ2-7; v_gene: TRBV5-4; abundance: NA; CDR3aa: CASSTGTSAYEQYF; CDR3nt: TGTGCCAGCAGCACCGGGACTAGCGCCTACGAGCAGTACTTC
d_gene: TRBD1; j_gene: TRBJ1-6; v_gene: TRBV5-1; abundance: NA; CDR3aa: CASSLVSGQGNSPLHF; CDR3nt: TGCGCCAGCAGCTTGGTGTCGGGACAGGGGAACTCACCCCTCCACTTT
d_gene: NA; j_gene: TRBJ2-7; v_gene: TRBV28; abundance: once; CDR3aa: CASSLAHTYEQYF; CDR3nt: TGTGCCAGCAGTTTAGCCCACACCTACGAGCAGTACTTC
d_gene: NA; j_gene: TRBJ2-1; v_gene: TRBV19; abundance: NA; CDR3aa: CASSIFAATYNEQFF; CDR3nt: TGTGCCAGTAGTATTTTCGCGGCTACATACAATGAGCAGTTCTTC
d_gene: TRBD1; j_gene: TRBJ1-1; v_gene: TRBV19; abundance: NA; CDR3aa: CASSTLGQGALTEAFF; CDR3nt: TGTGCCAGTAGTACTTTGGGACAGGGGGCGCTCACTGAAGCTTTCTTT
d_gene: TRBD1; j_gene: TRBJ2-2; v_gene: TRBV10-3; abundance: NA; CDR3aa: CAISAGSTGGTGELFF; CDR3nt: TGTGCCATCAGTGCGGGGTCCACAGGGGGAACCGGGGAGCTGTTTTTT
d_gene: NA; j_gene: TRBJ2-7; v_gene: TRBV7-2; abundance: few; CDR3aa: CASSLEAALGYEQYF; CDR3nt: TGTGCCAGCAGCTTAGAGGCGGCCCTTGGGTACGAGCAGTACTTC
d_gene: TRBD1; j_gene: TRBJ2-7; v_gene: TRBV7-9; abundance: NA; CDR3aa: CASSWGQTYEQYF; CDR3nt: TGTGCCAGCAGCTGGGGACAGACTTACGAGCAGTACTTC
d_gene: NA; j_gene: TRBJ1-1; v_gene: TRBV28; abundance: few; CDR3aa: CASSLIKAYMNTEAFF; CDR3nt: TGTGCCAGCAGTTTGATTAAGGCGTACATGAACACTGAAGCTTTCTTT
d_gene: TRBD1; j_gene: TRBJ2-5; v_gene: TRBV6-5; abundance: NA; CDR3aa: CASSLGQGAWETQYF; CDR3nt: TGTGCCAGCAGTCTCGGACAGGGGGCTTGGGAGACCCAGTACTTC
d_gene: TRBD1; j_gene: TRBJ2-5; v_gene: TRBV5-5; abundance: NA; CDR3aa: CASSQRQGSETQYF; CDR3nt: TGTGCCAGCAGCCAAAGACAGGGGTCAGAGACCCAGTACTTC
d_gene: NA; j_gene: TRBJ1-1; v_gene: TRBV5-4; abundance: NA; CDR3aa: CASSSRAMNTEAFF; CDR3nt: TGTGCCAGCAGCTCCCGGGCCATGAACACTGAAGCTTTCTTT
d_gene: NA; j_gene: TRBJ2-7; v_gene: TRBV7-9; abundance: NA; CDR3aa: CASSLANDYEQYF; CDR3nt: TGTGCCAGCAGCTTGGCCAACGACTACGAGCAGTACTTC
d_gene: NA; j_gene: TRBJ1-1; v_gene: TRBV9; abundance: NA; CDR3aa: CASSPGRGTEAFF; CDR3nt: TGTGCCAGCAGCCCCGGCAGGGGAACTGAAGCTTTCTTT
d_gene: NA; j_gene: TRBJ2-4; v_gene: TRBV9; abundance: few; CDR3aa: CASSPSGWTGGAKNIQYF; CDR3nt: TGTGCCAGCAGCCCGTCAGGGTGGACCGGGGGTGCCAAAAACATTCAGTACTTC
d_gene: TRBD1; j_gene: TRBJ2-5; v_gene: TRBV15; abundance: few; CDR3aa: CATSRGQQETQYF; CDR3nt: TGTGCCACCAGCCGGGGACAGCAAGAGACCCAGTACTTC
d_gene: NA; j_gene: TRBJ1-4; v_gene: TRBV28; abundance: NA; CDR3aa: CASSLSTNEKLFF; CDR3nt: TGTGCCAGCAGTCTTTCGACTAATGAAAAACTGTTTTTT
d_gene: NA; j_gene: TRBJ2-7; v_gene: TRBV27; abundance: NA; CDR3aa: CASSLGGRDPYEQYF; CDR3nt: TGTGCCAGCAGTTTAGGGGGCAGGGACCCCTACGAGCAGTACTTC
d_gene: NA; j_gene: TRBJ2-1; v_gene: TRBV7-3; abundance: NA; CDR3aa: CASSREPGVYNEQFF; CDR3nt: TGTGCCAGCAGCCGCGAGCCGGGGGTCTACAATGAGCAGTTCTTC
d_gene: TRBD2; j_gene: TRBJ2-3; v_gene: TRBV7-2; abundance: NA; CDR3aa: CASSRTGTSSTDTQYF; CDR3nt: TGTGCCAGCAGCCGAACCGGGACTAGCAGCACAGATACGCAGTATTTT
d_gene: TRBD1; j_gene: TRBJ2-3; v_gene: TRBV28; abundance: once; CDR3aa: CASSPTGANTDTQYF; CDR3nt: TGTGCCAGCAGCCCAACAGGGGCAAACACAGATACGCAGTATTTT
d_gene: TRBD2; j_gene: TRBJ2-1; v_gene: TRBV6-5; abundance: NA; CDR3aa: CASSYGLAGTNEQFF; CDR3nt: TGTGCCAGCAGTTACGGCCTAGCGGGGACCAATGAGCAGTTCTTC
d_gene: NA; j_gene: TRBJ1-1; v_gene: TRBV18; abundance: NA; CDR3aa: CASSPPGFGWTEAFF; CDR3nt: TGTGCCAGCTCACCCCCGGGGTTTGGATGGACTGAAGCTTTCTTT
d_gene: TRBD1; j_gene: TRBJ1-2; v_gene: TRBV28; abundance: NA; CDR3aa: CASRTGQGGGYTF; CDR3nt: TGTGCCAGCCGTACGGGACAGGGTGGTGGCTACACCTTC
d_gene: TRBD2; j_gene: TRBJ2-3; v_gene: TRBV29-1; abundance: NA; CDR3aa: CSVIAGESTDTQYF; CDR3nt: TGCAGCGTTATAGCGGGGGAGAGCACAGATACGCAGTATTTT
d_gene: TRBD1; j_gene: TRBJ2-2; v_gene: TRBV5-6; abundance: few; CDR3aa: CASRARQGGYTGELFF; CDR3nt: TGTGCCAGCAGGGCTAGACAGGGGGGTTACACCGGGGAGCTGTTTTTT
d_gene: NA; j_gene: TRBJ2-7; v_gene: TRBV2; abundance: NA; CDR3aa: CASSEARRQSYEQYF; CDR3nt: TGTGCCAGCAGTGAAGCGCGTCGGCAGAGCTACGAGCAGTACTTC
d_gene: NA; j_gene: TRBJ1-5; v_gene: TRBV29-1; abundance: NA; CDR3aa: CSAADLDQPQHF; CDR3nt: TGCAGCGCCGCAGACTTGGATCAGCCCCAGCATTTT
d_gene: NA; j_gene: TRBJ1-1; v_gene: TRBV2; abundance: few; CDR3aa: CASSGSRHQNTEAFF; CDR3nt: TGTGCCAGCAGTGGAAGTCGACATCAGAACACTGAAGCTTTCTTT
d_gene: NA; j_gene: TRBJ1-2; v_gene: TRBV6-6; abundance: NA; CDR3aa: CASSYPSMGYTF; CDR3nt: TGTGCCAGCAGTTACCCTTCGATGGGCTACACCTTC
d_gene: NA; j_gene: TRBJ1-6; v_gene: TRBV5-1; abundance: NA; CDR3aa: CASSFEVRNSPLHF; CDR3nt: TGCGCCAGCAGCTTTGAAGTTCGTAATTCACCCCTCCACTTT
d_gene: TRBD2; j_gene: TRBJ2-3; v_gene: TRBV28; abundance: NA; CDR3aa: CASGRLAGADTQYF; CDR3nt: TGTGCCAGCGGAAGACTAGCGGGAGCAGATACGCAGTATTTT
d_gene: NA; j_gene: TRBJ1-2; v_gene: TRBV7-2; abundance: NA; CDR3aa: CASSAQPTHGYTF; CDR3nt: TGTGCCAGCAGCGCTCAGCCCACCCATGGCTACACCTTC
d_gene: NA; j_gene: TRBJ1-6; v_gene: TRBV10-1; abundance: few; CDR3aa: CASSESIANSPLHF; CDR3nt: TGCGCCAGCTCCGAAAGTATTGCGAATTCACCCCTCCACTTT
d_gene: TRBD2; j_gene: TRBJ2-1; v_gene: TRBV27; abundance: NA; CDR3aa: CASSWDYSYNEQFF; CDR3nt: TGTGCCAGCAGTTGGGACTACTCCTACAATGAGCAGTTCTTC
d_gene: TRBD2; j_gene: TRBJ2-1; v_gene: TRBV28; abundance: once; CDR3aa: CASSFTSGIEGEQFF; CDR3nt: TGTGCCAGCAGTTTTACTAGCGGGATTGAGGGTGAGCAGTTCTTC
d_gene: TRBD2; j_gene: TRBJ2-1; v_gene: TRBV4-3; abundance: NA; CDR3aa: CASSQALAENIEQFF; CDR3nt: TGCGCCAGCAGCCAAGCCCTAGCGGAGAATATTGAGCAGTTCTTC
d_gene: TRBD1; j_gene: TRBJ2-7; v_gene: TRBV7-9; abundance: NA; CDR3aa: CASSWTGGTYEQYF; CDR3nt: TGTGCCAGCAGCTGGACAGGGGGTACCTACGAGCAGTACTTC